Sequencing of this T cell receptor (beta chain) was carried out in a study of cytomegalovirus exposure and HLA in healthy donors (dated by TCRdb to 2016 to 2017). For the study in its entirety: An earlier analysis of 587 of the donors reported over 250 Gb of sequence data and about 120 million unique TCR beta sequences obtained from about 170 million T cells. HLA typing included class I and class II loci at four-digit resolution. Among a few hundred genotyped donors of the cohort, an average of about 240,000 unique TCR beta nucleotide sequences were sequenced per donor, roughly 20% of them non-productive. To predict cytomegalovirus infection status, the study combined high-throughput TCR immunosequencing, statistical association of individual TCRs with disease status, and machine learning. The genetic ancestry cluster associated with self-reported Caucasian donors included over 80% of the approximately 400 genotyped donors. In addition to the first cohort of roughly 670 subjects, a separate validation cohort of over 90 different subjects was used. Rather than drawing on any new phenotypic data, the later analysis identified candidate immune exposures from TCR beta sequences and the way those sequences occurred across donors. Donor age, sex, ethnicity and CMV serostatus were compiled alongside the repertoire data. The number of typed donors differed by locus: roughly 629-640 for A, B, C, DRB1 and DQB1; approximately 530 for DQA1; 606 for DPA1; and 400 to 480 for DPB1. To decide whether each TCR beta V gene segment behaved as functional or pseudogenic, an earlier analysis of over 500 of the donors relied on high-throughput TCR beta sequencing. In a later analysis, previously published TCR beta repertoires from several hundred donors were re-analyzed and high-resolution HLA genotyping was added so that TCR occurrence patterns could be studied. An early release that covered fewer than 750 HLA-typed donors contained approximately 300 gigabases of sequencing data and approximately 85 million unique TCR sequences. A later genetic analysis took genome-wide SNP genotypes for about three fifths of the 666 donors and used that subset as a discovery cohort. Using immunosequencing, the study profiled T cell repertoires from around 670 subjects and related those repertoires to cytomegalovirus serostatus. Every repertoire in the discovery cohort had been generated on one and the same sequencing platform. Because of strong linkage in the cohort, roughly five DR-DQ haplotypes were treated as single units for association and clustering. The study aimed to test whether signatures of past pathogen exposure could be identified by cataloging public T cell receptors.

Its CDR3 holds 16 amino acids, cysteine through phenylalanine. Just the 48-base CDR3 DNA is kept, in frame starting at base 1. This clone has a handful of counts. Its binding antigen is unknown. Base-call qualities are not available, and no considerably larger clone is one nucleotide away. Here is what the overall study found, with its caveats: In vitro tests confirmed that a few of the cytomegalovirus-associated TCR beta chains recognize cytomegalovirus antigens. The cohort was sequenced for TCR beta chains only, and without alpha or paired-chain data the features that could be detected were limited. A later analysis found that TCR association rates varied across HLA loci, with DRB1 alleles showing the most associated TCRs and HLA-C alleles the fewest. Broadly in line with IMGT annotations, most TCR beta V segments showed up in productive rearrangements about 87% or about 30% of the time in an earlier analysis of some 590 of the donors. In a later analysis, most CMV-associated TCR beta chains were found to appear HLA-restricted, with HLA associations seemingly driven largely by CMV exposure. The classifier was reported to diagnose cytomegalovirus status with high specificity and sensitivity in both the original and validation cohorts. The earlier analysis of some 540 of the donors excluded some 15 rarely observed V segments, including chromosome 9 orphons, because counts were too low. The 87-base-pair reads could not distinguish some IMGT-functional V segments, including TRBV6-2 and TRBV6-3, so those segments were excluded. The authors suggested that the approach could potentially be generalized to other disease states and immunological phenotypes. Because HLA typing was unavailable for some donors at each locus, only the typed subset was used in association tests. A further reported finding was that TCR beta sequences accurately predicted the HLA-A and HLA-B alleles for most subjects in the first cohort. A later analysis found that HLA-associated TCR beta chains were more clonally expanded and had lower generation probabilities than equally common non-associated chains. Specific HLA alleles were associated with 15,000 to 20,000 TCR beta sequences at a false discovery rate of 0.05 in a later analysis. The study gave a list of under 200 TCR beta chains associated with cytomegalovirus. The only immune exposure information available for the cohort was CMV serostatus. When HLA alleles, especially DR and DQ, strongly co-occurred, attributing TCR associations to individual alleles was difficult. A later analysis reported that several top co-occurrence clusters appeared linked to parvovirus B19, influenza, CMV and Epstein-Barr virus. In a later genetic analysis, a missense DCLRE1C variant was associated with V-gene and J-gene trimming of TCR beta chains, and the association was replicated in an independent cohort. Linkage disequilibrium might explain the correlated functional status among segregating V segments, but an unknown experimental factor could not be ruled out. Compared with the 666-donor mean, donors in an Asian-associated ancestry cluster had fewer N-insertions in productive TCRs, according to a later genetic analysis. A cluster of highly shared sequence variants was judged likely to represent a technical artifact of the sequencing pipeline. Sequencing depth was assumed to be roughly uniform across donors in the presence/absence analyses, though that assumption may not hold. Most TCR sequences were seen in very few donors, while some public TCRs were found in many individuals.

The cohort comprised 670 or so healthy bone marrow donors. All cohort members were sampled while nominally healthy, although unrecorded immune exposures were likely present. The donor tested CMV seropositive and was one of the 289 seropositive cohort members. Every donor gave a peripheral blood sample, and the peripheral blood mononuclear cells from that sample were used for TCR beta sequencing. The Qiagen DNeasy Blood Extraction Kit was used to extract genomic DNA from the blood cell samples. Library construction relied on the immunoSEQ multiplex PCR assay. For the multiplex PCR, a mixture combining 60 forward primers for TCR Vbeta segments and 13 reverse primers for TCR Jbeta segments was used. The CDR3 region of rearranged TCR beta genes was amplified from genomic DNA by a multiplex PCR assay. Amplified TCR beta libraries were sequenced as 87-base-pair reads on the Illumina HiSeq System. As for the authors' bioinformatics: In a later analysis, roughly 80 million unique TCR beta chains were counted across the approximately 640 repertoires, and roughly 11 million of these chains were shared by at least two donors. A nearest-neighbor algorithm error-corrected the raw reads and collapsed the reads into unique sequences, merging closely related sequences to remove PCR and sequencing errors. To assign V, D and J gene segments, CDR3 sequences were aligned to IMGT reference sequences. For a sequence to be retained, a match of at least six nucleotides to both a V gene segment and a J gene segment was required. A rearrangement counted as productive if the CDR3 had no stop codons and remained in frame with V and J, and every other rearrangement counted as non-productive. Following IMGT convention, CDR3 was defined as the stretch from the second conserved V-encoded cysteine up to the conserved J-encoded phenylalanine. In an earlier analysis of approximately 500 of the donors, sequences lacking an unambiguous match to a single V gene segment were excluded. In an earlier analysis of 500 to 750 of the donors, V segments were called functional above 56.7% productive rearrangements and were called segregating when the between-donor standard deviation exceeded 5%. A statistical classification framework was developed to diagnose cytomegalovirus status using the catalog of TCR beta chain sequences. In a later analysis, TCR nucleotide sequences were compared against IMGT/GENE-DB human TR gene sequences so that V and J genes could be assigned. The TCRdist pipeline was used in a later analysis to assign CDR3 sequences and most-parsimonious VDJ recombination scenarios. In a later analysis, each TCR beta chain was defined by its CDR3 amino acid sequence together with its V-gene family, and reads without a unique V-gene family were excluded. As a way to deal with suspected cross-contamination and a sequencing artifact, a later analysis dropped 450 to 600 nucleotide sequences that were highly shared and had low generation probability. A later analysis calculated a clonal expansion index for each public chain from normalized within-repertoire ranks of inferred template counts. A later analysis computed generation probabilities with a VDJ recombination model fitted to out-of-frame rearrangements, and checked the results against IGoR. In a later analysis, hypergeometric tests were used to score TCR-TCR, TCR-HLA and TCR-CMV co-occurrence, with a repertoire-size bias correction applied to TCR pairs. To estimate false discovery rates, a later analysis permuted the HLA or CMV assignments 20 times. In a later analysis, co-occurring TCRs were grouped with DBSCAN, and TCRdist sequence similarity was added when clustering was performed within HLA-allele-positive subsets. Repertoires with fewer than 30,000 or more than 120,000 public chains, plus five repertoires with anomalous nucleotide sharing, were excluded from co-occurrence clustering. Imported from immuneACCESS, the table was reduced by TCRdb to in-frame sequences with V and J called. These copies leave out some clones; in studies compared against another copy, an unresolved V gene accounts for under half, and the cause of the remainder is not known. For V, J and clone size, that table is used; D and trimming come from the DNA. This sample comprises tens of thousands of clones, 65% of them detected only once. The ten largest clones capture 20% to 25% of the sample.

The TCR sequence derives from a man aged 50 to 59 in good health and CMV-seropositive. Sequenced sample: PBMCs. Recombination joined TRBV7-5 with TRBJ2-2; TRBD2, the D gene given by the table, was not confirmed from the DNA. TRBV7-5 is a pseudogene. The CDR3 here reads CARSLLAGVGTGELFF. Here is the DNA: TGTGCCAGAAGCTTGCTAGCGGGAGTCGGGACCGGGGAGCTGTTTTTT.